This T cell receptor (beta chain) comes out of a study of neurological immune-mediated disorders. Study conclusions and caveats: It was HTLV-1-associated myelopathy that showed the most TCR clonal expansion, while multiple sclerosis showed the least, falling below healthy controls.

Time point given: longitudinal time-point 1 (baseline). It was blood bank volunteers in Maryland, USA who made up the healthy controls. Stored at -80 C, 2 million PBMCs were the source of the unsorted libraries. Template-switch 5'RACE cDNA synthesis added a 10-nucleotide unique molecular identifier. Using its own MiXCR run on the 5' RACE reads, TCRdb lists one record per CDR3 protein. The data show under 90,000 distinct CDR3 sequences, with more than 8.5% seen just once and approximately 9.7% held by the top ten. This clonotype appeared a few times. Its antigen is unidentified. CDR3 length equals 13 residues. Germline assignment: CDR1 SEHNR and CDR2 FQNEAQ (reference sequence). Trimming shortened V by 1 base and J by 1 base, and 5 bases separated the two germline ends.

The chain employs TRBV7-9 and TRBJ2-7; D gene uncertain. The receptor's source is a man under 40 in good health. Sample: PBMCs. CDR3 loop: CASSLEVSYEQYF. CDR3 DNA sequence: TGTGCCAGCAGCTTAGAGGTGTCCTACGAGCAGTACTTC.